This is a list of T cell receptor beta chains from one sample in a study of metastatic and nonmetastatic thyroid tumors. TCRdb ran MiXCR on the PCR reads. The sample holds roughly 16,000 clones; approximately 30% are singletons and the top ten take about 10%. Sequenced material: blood. The receptors stem from a female donor with papillary thyroid cancer or a benign thyroid nodule (not recorded which). Some clones in this sample may be carry-over from other donors' samples. CDR3s include the opening cysteine and the closing phenylalanine or tryptophan. The D gene is left open where the match is weak. A clone size is listed for some rows: how often the clone was seen (once, few, many), or a class if it is expanded.

many | NA | TRBJ1-2 | TRBV14 | TGTGCCAGCAGCAAAGGCAAGGTCTATGGCTACACCTTC | CASSKGKVYGYTF
many | NA | TRBJ2-5 | TRBV12-3/TRBV12-4 | TGTGCCAGCAGTTTTGTCCAGGGGCAGACCCAGTACTTC | CASSFVQGQTQYF
NA | NA | TRBJ2-7 | TRBV11-2 | TGTGCCAGCAGCTTAGAAGCTGGTGCCGAGCAGTACTTC | CASSLEAGAEQYF
many | TRBD2 | TRBJ2-1 | TRBV15 | TGTGCCACCAGCCGTCCGGGACTAGCGGGCCGCAATGAGCAGTTCTTC | CATSRPGLAGRNEQFF
medium-sized | NA | TRBJ2-3 | TRBV6-1 | TGTGCCAGCACCCCCTCAGGACTTTACACAGATACGCAGTATTTT | CASTPSGLYTDTQYF
NA | NA | TRBJ2-3 | TRBV5-5 | TGTGCCAGCAGCTTGGAGCAACTCACAGATACGCAGTATTTT | CASSLEQLTDTQYF
many | NA | TRBJ1-1 | TRBV14 | TGTGCCAGCAGCCCAAGGGGGGCTGGCACTGAAGCTTTCTTT | CASSPRGAGTEAFF
many | TRBD2 | TRBJ2-1 | TRBV15 | TGTGCCACCAGCAGAGGTCCAGCGGGGAATGAGCAGTTCTTC | CATSRGPAGNEQFF
NA | TRBD2 | TRBJ2-3 | TRBV4-2 | TGTGCCAGCAGCCAAGACAGGGCGGGAGGAACAGATACGCAGTATTTT | CASSQDRAGGTDTQYF
medium-sized | NA | TRBJ2-3 | TRBV2 | TGTGCCAGCAGTCCGGGGAGCACAGATACGCAGTATTTT | CASSPGSTDTQYF
NA | TRBD1 | TRBJ2-1 | TRBV20-1 | TGCAGTGCTAGCAGGGGGCGCGGGTCTGAGCAGTTCTTC | CSASRGRGSEQFF
medium-sized | NA | TRBJ1-5 | TRBV4-3 | TGCGCCAGCAGCCAAGACGAAAATCAGCCCCAGCATTTT | CASSQDENQPQHF
many | TRBD2 | TRBJ2-5 | TRBV20-1 | TGCAGTGCTAGACTAGCGGGGAAAGAGACCCAGTACTTC | CSARLAGKETQYF
medium-sized | TRBD1 | TRBJ2-7 | TRBV7-9 | TGTGCCAGCAGCTTTGGACAGGGCTATGGCGAGCAGTACTTC | CASSFGQGYGEQYF
medium-sized | TRBD1 | TRBJ1-1 | TRBV27 | TGTGCCAGCAGTCCTTGGGACAGGGGAATGAACACTGAAGCTTTCTTT | CASSPWDRGMNTEAFF
NA | NA | TRBJ1-2 | TRBV3-1 | TGTGCCAGCAGCCAAGATGCCCAGGGCTACGGCTACACCTTC | CASSQDAQGYGYTF
NA | NA | TRBJ2-3 | TRBV19 | TGTGCCAGTAGTCAACCCGGGCGCGGGGCAGATACGCAGTATTTT | CASSQPGRGADTQYF
NA | TRBD1 | TRBJ2-7 | TRBV4-2 | TGTGCCAGCAGCCTTTCGGAGGGACAGGGGGCAGGGGAGCAGTACTTC | CASSLSEGQGAGEQYF
many | TRBD1 | TRBJ2-2 | TRBV5-1 | TGCGCCAGCAGCCTCCGGGACAGGGGAGGCGGGGAGCTGTTTTTT | CASSLRDRGGGELFF
many | NA | TRBJ2-2 | TRBV3-1 | TGTGCCAGCAGCCCGTCCCACGGGGCGGTTAAGAACACCGGGGAGCTGTTTTTT | CASSPSHGAVKNTGELFF
many | TRBD1 | TRBJ2-2 | TRBV6-2/TRBV6-3 | TGTGCCAGCAGTGCTGGACAGGGGGACACCGGGGAGCTGTTTTTT | CASSAGQGDTGELFF
few | TRBD1 | TRBJ1-3 | TRBV6-1 | TGTGCCAGCATCGCACAGGGGCCTGGAAACACCATATATTTT | CASIAQGPGNTIYF
NA | NA | TRBJ1-1 | TRBV11-3 | TGTGCCAGCAGCTTAGGCGGGGGGAGGAACACTGAAGCTTTCTTT | CASSLGGGRNTEAFF
many | TRBD1 | TRBJ2-4 | TRBV2 | TGTGCCAGCAGAAGGAGACAGGGGGAAAAAAACATTCAGTACTTC | CASRRRQGEKNIQYF
NA | NA | TRBJ1-5 | TRBV6-1 | TGTGCCAGCTATAGGGGACCCGGGGACATACAGCCCCAGCATTTT | CASYRGPGDIQPQHF
NA | TRBD1 | TRBJ2-3 | TRBV11-1 | TGTGCCAGCATCCAGCGCGGACAGGGGGAGGGAGATACGCAGTATTTT | CASIQRGQGEGDTQYF
medium-sized | NA | TRBJ1-6 | TRBV2 | TGTGCCAGCAGTGAGAGACACTCTAATTCACCCCTCCACTTT | CASSERHSNSPLHF
few | NA | TRBJ2-3 | TRBV6-1 | TGTGCCAGCAGTGAGGCTATCGGGTGGGCAGATACGCAGTATTTT | CASSEAIGWADTQYF
NA | TRBD1 | TRBJ2-7 | TRBV5-1 | TGCGCCAGCACTGCGCAGGGGGCGGGAGAGCAGTACTTC | CASTAQGAGEQYF
few | NA | TRBJ1-5 | TRBV12-3/TRBV12-4 | TGTGCCAGTTCGGTGCAGACTAGCAATCAGCCCCAGCATTTT | CASSVQTSNQPQHF
NA | NA | TRBJ2-3 | TRBV5-6 | TGTTCTAGCAGCTTCCAAGCAGATACGCAGTATTTT | CSSSFQADTQYF
medium-sized | NA | TRBJ2-2 | TRBV19 | TGTGCCAGTAGTATGGGTGGGGCCGGGGAGCTGTTTTTT | CASSMGGAGELFF
many | TRBD2 | TRBJ2-5 | TRBV4-3 | TGCGCCAGCAGCCAAGCGTACGGGACTACCCTATGGGGAGAAGAGACCCAGTACTTC | CASSQAYGTTLWGEETQYF
NA | NA | TRBJ1-1 | TRBV3-1 | TGTGCCAGCAGCCAAGGGACATCGGGAGGAGCTTTCTTT | CASSQGTSGGAFF
medium-sized | NA | TRBJ1-2 | TRBV2 | TGTGCCAGCAGTGAACAGCTCTATGGCTACACCTTC | CASSEQLYGYTF
NA | NA | TRBJ2-3 | TRBV20-1 | TGCAGTGCTAGAGATCGCTCTGGGTCTAGCACAGATACGCAGTATTTT | CSARDRSGSSTDTQYF
many | NA | TRBJ1-1 | TRBV12-3/TRBV12-4 | TGTGCCAGCAGTTACAGGGCGGCGCGAACTGAAGCTTTCTTT | CASSYRAARTEAFF
NA | TRBD2 | TRBJ2-1 | TRBV19 | TGTGCCAGTAGTATTTCTAGCGGGGGAACCTTCGACAATGAGCAGTTCTTC | CASSISSGGTFDNEQFF
once | NA | TRBJ2-3 | TRBV9 | TGTGCCAGTAGCACCCAAGGGACCTCATCAGATACGCAGTATTTT | CASSTQGTSSDTQYF
few | NA | TRBJ2-7 | TRBV6-1 | TGTGCCAGCAGTCGCCCCGGGACCAGTTCTGGCGAGCAGTACTTC | CASSRPGTSSGEQYF
few | TRBD1 | TRBJ2-7 | TRBV12-3/TRBV12-4 | TGTGCCAGCACCATGTTTCGGGGACAGGGAGAGAACGAGCAGTACTTC | CASTMFRGQGENEQYF
NA | NA | TRBJ2-7 | TRBV7-2 | TGTGCCAGCAGCTCCTCCCGGGTCGCATACGAGCAGTACTTC | CASSSSRVAYEQYF
NA | NA | TRBJ1-1 | TRBV5-1 | TGCGCCAGCAGCGAAGGGGAGAGCACTGAAGCTTTCTTT | CASSEGESTEAFF
many | TRBD1 | TRBJ1-1 | TRBV11-2 | TGTGCCAGCAGCTTACCAGGGGGTTTGAACACTGAAGCTTTCTTT | CASSLPGGLNTEAFF
medium-sized | TRBD1 | TRBJ2-1 | TRBV28 | TGTGCCAGCAGTCCACAACAGGGGGCGAAAAATGAGCAGTTCTTC | CASSPQQGAKNEQFF
NA | NA | TRBJ2-3 | TRBV20-1 | TGCAGTGCTAGAGAGGTAGCTGGCACAGATACGCCGTATTTT | CSAREVAGTDTPYF
NA | NA | TRBJ2-2 | TRBV11-2 | TGTGCCAGCATCTTGCTTGGACAACTGGCCGGGGAGCTGTTTTTT | CASILLGQLAGELFF
NA | NA | TRBJ1-2 | TRBV4-3 | TGCGCCGGCAGCCAAGGGGTTCAGTACTTATATGGCTACACCTTC | CAGSQGVQYLYGYTF
medium-sized | NA | TRBJ1-2 | TRBV27 | TGTGCCAGCAGTTCAGGGGTGGGCTATGGCTACACCTTC | CASSSGVGYGYTF
NA | NA | TRBJ2-2 | TRBV11-3 | TGTGCCAGCAGCTTAGGGCGGGTTAACACCGGGGAGCTGTTTTTT | CASSLGRVNTGELFF
NA | NA | TRBJ1-6 | TRBV20-1 | TGCAGTGCCGAGAACTTGGACGGGTCAAATTCACCCCTCCACTTT | CSAENLDGSNSPLHF
many | TRBD1 | TRBJ2-1 | TRBV7-8 | TGTGCCAGCATACAGGGGTTGGGTTCGTTCAATGAGCAGTTCTTC | CASIQGLGSFNEQFF
NA | TRBD1 | TRBJ1-5 | TRBV20-1 | TGCTGTGCTAGCGTCCCTGACAGGGACAATCAGCCCAACCATTTT | CCASVPDRDNQPNHF
NA | NA | TRBJ1-3 | TRBV18 | TGTGCCAGCTCACTAGCAAGAAACTCTGGAAACACCATATATTTT | CASSLARNSGNTIYF
NA | NA | TRBJ1-3 | TRBV6-1 | TGTGCCAGCAGTGAAGGGTTGGGAAACACCATATATTTT | CASSEGLGNTIYF
NA | NA | TRBJ2-7 | TRBV6-1 | TGTGCCAGCGCGCCCGGGACTCTGTTTGACTCCTACGAGCAGTACTTC | CASAPGTLFDSYEQYF
NA | NA | TRBJ2-7 | TRBV3-1 | TGTGCCAGCAGCCAAGGGTCGGGTCCCTACGAGCAGTACTTC | CASSQGSGPYEQYF
many | NA | TRBJ2-3 | TRBV11-2 | TGTGCCAGCAGCCGAGGCCCGGATTACGATACGCAGTATTTT | CASSRGPDYDTQYF
few | NA | TRBJ2-7 | TRBV4-2 | TGTGCCAACAGCCAATCGCAGGGGTGCAACTTGGAGTACTTC | CANSQSQGCNLEYF